Below, 28 T cell receptor beta chains from the same sample are listed, as sequenced in a study of beta chain features in type 1 diabetes. Investigators reverse transcribed all isolated RNA, so they sequenced expressed TCRB transcripts. The repertoire was sequenced with immunoSEQ multiplex PCR; TCRdb's copy has only in-frame clones and lacks some. The table records 390,000 or so clones, approximately 15% of them present only once. Material: naive CD4+ T cells from blood. The receptors shown here come from a man aged 25-40 years in good health.

The rearrangement links TRBV7-2 to TRBJ1-1, with D perhaps matching TRBD1 (6 bases). Germline CDR1 and CDR2: SGHTA and FQGNSA. The CDR3 sequence is 16 residues long. V lost 0 bases and J lost 0, with 11 bases in between. The CDR3 nucleotides are TGTGCCAGCAGCTTAGCAGGGGGGATCATGAACACTGAAGCTTTCTTT. This codes for CASSLAGGIMNTEAFF.

The gene calls are TRBV7-2 and TRBJ2-4; no clear D gene. V lost 5 bases, J lost 0 bases, and 8 bases lay in between. The germline CDR1 and CDR2 sequences are SGHTA and FQGNSA. This CDR3 is built from 14 residues. For the CDR3, the DNA is TGTGCCAGCAGCCAGATGCCAGCCAAAAACATTCAGTACTTC. Translation gives CASSQMPAKNIQYF.

V is TRBV7-9 and J is TRBJ2-3, with a tentative D call TRBD2 (5 bases). Per germline, CDR1 SEHNR and CDR2 FQNEAQ (reference sequence). Trimming shortened V by 5 bases and J by 0 bases, and 15 bases separated the two germline ends. CDR3 length equals 16 residues. For the CDR3, the DNA is TGTGCCAGCAGCCATACTGGCGGCGGGAGCACAGATACGCAGTATTTT. As protein: CASSHTGGGSTDTQYF.

The V gene is TRBV7-9, the J gene TRBJ2-1; 8 bases agree with TRBD2. Germline values: CDR1 SEHNR, CDR2 FQNEAQ (reference sequence). The CDR3 runs 16 residues. V shed 3 bases, J shed 2 bases, and the junction held 6 bases outside the gene matches. DNA for the CDR3: TGTGCCAGCAGCTTCCATAGCGGGACGACCTACAATGAGCAGTTCTTC. Translated, it gives CASSFHSGTTYNEQFF.

This clone has only a few counts. The chain is built from TRBV7-9 and TRBJ1-4; TRBD1 is a possible D gene (5 bases). Trimming removed 7 bases from V and 7 bases from J, with 13 bases in between. The germline V gene encodes CDR1 SEHNR and CDR2 FQNEAQ (reference sequence). The CDR3 is 13 amino acids. DNA for the CDR3: TGTGCCAGCAACTCAAGGGGTACTGAAAAACTGTTTTTT. Amino acid sequence: CASNSRGTEKLFF.

The chain combines TRBV6-5 with TRBJ1-1; unclear D gene. Trimming stripped 2 bases from V and 0 bases from J, with 7 bases between. This CDR3 has 14 amino acids. Germline V gives CDR1 MNHEY, CDR2 SVGAGI. CDR3 coding DNA: TGTGCCAGCAGTTACGGGCAAATGAACACTGAAGCTTTCTTT. Encoded protein: CASSYGQMNTEAFF.

J is TRBJ2-6 and V is TRBV4-3; TRBD1 is a possible D gene (6 bases). V lost 0 bases and J lost 1, with 13 bases in between. The CDR3 is 18 amino acids. Germline V gene lookup returns CDR1 LGHNA and CDR2 YSLEER. For the CDR3, the DNA is TGCGCCAGCAGCCAAGACTACAGGGTAGGGTCTGGGGCCAACGTCCTGACTTTC. Protein: CASSQDYRVGSGANVLTF.

A few counts support this clone. In the same sample, other DNA sequences code for this CDR3. This chain uses TRBV7-9 with TRBJ1-1, with 7 bases identical to TRBD1. The germline gives CDR1 SEHNR, CDR2 FQNEAQ (reference sequence). Unmatched junction bases numbered 1, after V lost 1 base and J lost 2 bases. The CDR3 totals 14 residues. The CDR3 sequence is CASSLGQGNTEAFF. For the CDR3, the DNA is TGTGCCAGCAGCTTAGGACAGGGTAACACTGAAGCTTTCTTT.

Only a few counts were recorded for this clone. The genes are TRBV5-1 and TRBJ2-1; 7 positions match TRBD2. The germline CDR1 and CDR2 sequences are SGHRS and YFSETQ. The CDR3 consists of 16 residues. Unmatched junction bases numbered 4, after V lost 1 base and J lost 0 bases. This CDR3 reads CASSLYGGSSYNEQFF. CDR3 sequence (DNA): TGCGCCAGCAGCTTGTACGGCGGGAGCTCCTACAATGAGCAGTTCTTC.

This clone has a handful of counts. As DNA, the CDR3 is TGTGCCATCAGTGAGTCGAAAGTCCAACAGGGGGATTCACCCCTCCACTTT. Its protein product is CAISESKVQQGDSPLHF. The chain couples TRBV10-3 to TRBJ1-6; TRBD1 agrees at 8 bases. CDR1 and CDR2 from the germline V gene are ENHRY and SYGVKD. The CDR3 consists of 17 residues. The trim removed 0 bases at V and 8 bases at J, leaving 9 bases unmatched.

The chain recombines TRBV4-3 with TRBJ1-2; no clear D gene. CDR3 length: 13 residues. V lost 0 bases and J lost 8, with 10 bases in between. Germline V lookup: CDR1 LGHNA, CDR2 YSLEER. CDR3 DNA: TGCGCCAGCAGCCAAGATTTGGGGAGAGGCTACACCTTC. As protein: CASSQDLGRGYTF.

The table lists this clone with a few counts. The same CDR3 also results from other DNA sequences found in this sample. This chain links TRBV5-4 with TRBJ1-6, with D unresolved. Germline V gene lookup returns CDR1 SGHNT and CDR2 YYREEE (reference sequence). The CDR3 sequence is 15 residues long. Trimming cost V 0 bases and J 3 bases, with 7 bases left between them. The CDR3: CASSLGSSYNSPLHF. CDR3 coding DNA: TGTGCCAGCAGCTTGGGGTCTAGCTATAATTCACCCCTCCACTTT.

In the case of this clone: An end of the junction does not agree with germline; a read error may underlie this. This chain joins TRBV6-5 and TRBJ2-1; D gene ambiguous. CDR3 length: 14 amino acids. Germline CDR1 reads MNHEY; CDR2 reads SVGAGI. CDR3: CASSYFNRYNEQFF. Written as DNA, the CDR3 is TGTGCCAGCAGCTACTTCAATCGCTACAATGAGCAGTTCTTC.

This clone has more than one count but fewer than ten. The chain links TRBV28 to TRBJ2-1; TRBD2 aligns across 12 bases. CDR3 length: 17 amino acids. In germline, CDR1 is MDHEN, CDR2 SYDVKM. The V segment lost 5 bases and the J segment 1 base; nucleotides outside the gene matches: 6. This chain's CDR3 is CASSPRLAGVSYNEQFF. CDR3 nucleotides: TGTGCCAGCAGTCCTCGACTAGCGGGAGTATCCTACAATGAGCAGTTCTTC. Drawing the rest from reference TRBV28 and TRBJ2-1, the complete variable domain is DVKVTQSSRYLVKRTGEKVFLECVQDMDHENMFWYRQDPGLGLRLIYFSYDVKMKEKGDIPEGYSVSREKKERFSLILESASTNQTSMYLCASSPRLAGVSYNEQFFGPGTRLTVL.

This clone was seen a handful of times. This chain joins TRBV30 and TRBJ1-2; D is perhaps TRBD1 (6 bases). The length of the CDR3 is 18 residues. Trimming removed 0 bases at V and 0 bases at J, with 20 bases between. Germline V gene data show CDR1 as GTSNPN and CDR2 as SVGIG (reference sequence). The CDR3 DNA reads TGTGCCTGGAGTGTACAAAGGACAGCCGGGTATCCTAACTATGGCTACACCTTC. Encoded protein: CAWSVQRTAGYPNYGYTF.

This clone was found a few times. The same CDR3 also results from other DNA sequences found in this sample. The V gene is TRBV7-9, the J gene TRBJ2-1, with D unclear. The CDR3 spans 12 residues. Trimming took 1 base from V and 4 from J, leaving 2 bases between them. The germline gives CDR1 SEHNR, CDR2 FQNEAQ (reference sequence). The CDR3 here is CASSLDYNEQFF. The CDR3 coding sequence is TGTGCCAGCAGCTTAGATTACAATGAGCAGTTCTTC.

This clone was observed a handful of times. The CDR3 reads CASSLDGTGWYEQYF. The DNA of the CDR3 is TGTGCCAGCAGCTTAGATGGGACAGGGTGGTACGAGCAGTACTTC. The chain combines TRBV7-2 with TRBJ2-7; TRBD1 matches 9 bases. Trimming at V came to 1 base and at J to 4 bases, leaving 5 bases not matched to a gene. Per germline, CDR1 SGHTA and CDR2 FQGNSA. The CDR3 contains 15 residues.

This chain connects TRBV2 to TRBJ2-7; 7 positions agree with TRBD1. Germline CDR1 is SNHLY and CDR2 is FYNNEI. Germline trimming cut 4 bases from V and 5 bases from J; bases unmatched to any gene: 5. CDR3 length: 13 amino acids. CDR3 DNA: TGTGCCAGCAGTGGACAGGGTACCCACGAGCAGTACTTC. Translation: CASSGQGTHEQYF.

The chain joins TRBV29-1 to TRBJ1-5; tentatively, D is TRBD1 (5 bases). CDR3 length: 13 amino acids. Deletions cut 7 bases from V and 0 bases from J, with 10 bases between. Germline lookup yields CDR1 SQVTM and CDR2 ANQGSEA. The CDR3 DNA follows: TGCAGCGCAAGAACAGGTAGCAATCAGCCCCAGCATTTT. Its translation is CSARTGSNQPQHF.

The rearrangement uses TRBV15 and TRBJ1-1; D is ambiguous. Germline V gene lookup returns CDR1 LNHNV and CDR2 YYDKDF (reference sequence). V lost 3 bases to trimming and J lost 0 bases, with 11 bases between them. The CDR3 contains 15 residues. The CDR3: CATSSYRGMNTEAFF. DNA for the CDR3: TGTGCCACCAGCAGTTACAGAGGAATGAACACTGAAGCTTTCTTT.

The chain employs TRBV27 and TRBJ1-2, with D uncertain. The CDR3 totals 9 residues. The germline gives CDR1 MNHEY, CDR2 SMNVEV (reference sequence). The V gene lost 7 bases and the J gene lost 4 bases, with 1 base spanning the gap. The CDR3 DNA reads as TGTGCCAGCACCTATGGCTACACCTTC. This encodes CASTYGYTF.

This chain uses TRBV7-2 with TRBJ2-1, with D tentatively TRBD2 (7 bases). Germline values: CDR1 SGHTA, CDR2 FQGNSA. V was cut by 2 bases and J by 7 bases, with 21 bases left in between. The CDR3 has 17 amino acids. The CDR3 spells CASSLSWWGGRKNEQFF. DNA of the CDR3: TGTGCCAGCAGCTTAAGTTGGTGGGGGGGCCGAAAAAATGAGCAGTTCTTC.

The chain is built from TRBV10-3 and TRBJ1-6, with D uncertain. This CDR3 has 14 residues. The ends were cut back, 4 bases at V and 6 bases at J, with 10 bases in the middle. Germline assignment: CDR1 ENHRY and CDR2 SYGVKD. This CDR3 is CAISAWNGNSPLHF. DNA for the CDR3: TGTGCCATCAGTGCGTGGAATGGTAATTCACCCCTCCACTTT.

This clone was observed a single time. The chain joins TRBV9 to TRBJ2-1, with a weak D call TRBD2 (5 bases). Trimming pared 8 bases from V and 0 bases from J, leaving 27 bases between. CDR3 length equals 19 residues. Germline assignment: CDR1 SGDLS and CDR2 YYNGEE. For the CDR3, the DNA is TGTGCCAGAGAAGATTGGGCGGCGAGGGAGATTTTCTCCTACAATGAGCAGTTCTTC. Its protein is CAREDWAAREIFSYNEQFF. The whole variable domain, filled in from reference TRBV9 and TRBJ2-1, reads DSGVTQTPKHLITATGQRVTLRCSPRSGDLSVYWYQQSLDQGLQFLIQYYNGEERAKGNILERFSAQQFPDLHSELNLSSLELGDSALYFCAREDWAAREIFSYNEQFFGPGTRLTVL.

The V and J genes are TRBV2 and TRBJ2-3; TRBD2 matches at 13 bases. Germline CDR1 and CDR2: SNHLY and FYNNEI. The CDR3 totals 15 residues. The junction had 2 bases not matched to a gene; V was cut back by 7 bases and J by 1 base. The CDR3 loop reads CASIGLAGGTDTQYF. For the CDR3, the DNA is TGTGCCAGCATTGGACTAGCGGGAGGCACAGATACGCAGTATTTT.

This clone occurred a few times. This chain links TRBV18 with TRBJ2-7; 8 nucleotides line up with TRBD1. Per germline, CDR1 KGHSH and CDR2 LQKENI. The V and J ends lost 0 bases and 3 bases, in that order; junction bases with no gene match: 10. The CDR3 runs 17 residues. CDR3 protein: CASSPPGQGAARYEQYF. The CDR3 DNA reads as TGTGCCAGCTCACCACCGGGGCAGGGGGCCGCGCGCTACGAGCAGTACTTC. The full variable domain, rest sourced from reference TRBV18 and TRBJ2-7, is NAGVMQNPRHLVRRRGQEARLRCSPMKGHSHVYWYRQLPEEGLKFMVYLQKENIIDESGMPKERFSAEFPKEGPSILRIQQVVRGDSAAYFCASSPPGQGAARYEQYFGPGTRLTVT.

This clone was seen only once. The chain uses TRBV9 and TRBJ1-2; no reliable D call. Trimming took 5 bases from V and 4 from J, leaving 15 bases between them. CDR1 is SGDLS, CDR2 YYNGEE, per germline. This CDR3 has 14 residues. CDR3 nucleotides: TGTGCCAGCAGTCATAGCCAAGGGTCCTATGGCTACACCTTC. It codes for CASSHSQGSYGYTF. The whole variable domain, filled in from reference TRBV9 and TRBJ1-2, reads DSGVTQTPKHLITATGQRVTLRCSPRSGDLSVYWYQQSLDQGLQFLIQYYNGEERAKGNILERFSAQQFPDLHSELNLSSLELGDSALYFCASSHSQGSYGYTFGSGTRLTVV.

The V gene is TRBV7-6, the J gene TRBJ2-2; TRBD2 agrees at 8 bases. Germline trimming cut 3 bases from V and 6 bases from J; bases unmatched to any gene: 18. Germline V lookup: CDR1 SGHVS, CDR2 FNYEAQ. This CDR3 spans 19 amino acids. The CDR3 nucleotides read TGTGCCAGCAGCTTTAGTAGCGGGAAGGATAGTATTGTAGCCGGGGAGCTGTTTTTT. Protein sequence: CASSFSSGKDSIVAGELFF.